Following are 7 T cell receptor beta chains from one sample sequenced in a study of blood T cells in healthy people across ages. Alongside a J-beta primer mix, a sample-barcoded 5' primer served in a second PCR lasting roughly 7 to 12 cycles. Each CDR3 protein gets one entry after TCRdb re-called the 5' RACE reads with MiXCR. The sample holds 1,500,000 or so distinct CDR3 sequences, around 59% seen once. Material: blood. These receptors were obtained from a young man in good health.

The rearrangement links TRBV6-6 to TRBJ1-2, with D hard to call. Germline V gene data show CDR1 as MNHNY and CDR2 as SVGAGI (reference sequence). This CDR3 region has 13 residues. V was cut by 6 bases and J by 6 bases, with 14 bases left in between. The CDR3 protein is CASSPGRADGYTF. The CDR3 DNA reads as TGTGCCAGCAGCCCGGGGAGGGCGGATGGCTACACCTTC.

CDR3 DNA: TGCGCCCGAACTCGGGTCGATGGCTCTGGGGCCAACGTCCTGACTTTC. Translating it yields CARTRVDGSGANVLTF. This chain joins TRBV20-1 and TRBJ2-6; D gene uncertain. CDR1 is DFQATT, CDR2 SNEGSKA, per germline (reference sequence). The CDR3 runs to 16 residues.

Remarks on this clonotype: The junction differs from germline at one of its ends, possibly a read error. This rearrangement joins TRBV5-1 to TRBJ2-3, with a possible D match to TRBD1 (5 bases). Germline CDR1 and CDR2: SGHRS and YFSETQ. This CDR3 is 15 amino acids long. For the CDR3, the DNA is TGTGCCAGCAGCTTAGTAGGGGCTAGCACAGATACGCAGTATTTT. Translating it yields CASSLVGASTDTQYF.

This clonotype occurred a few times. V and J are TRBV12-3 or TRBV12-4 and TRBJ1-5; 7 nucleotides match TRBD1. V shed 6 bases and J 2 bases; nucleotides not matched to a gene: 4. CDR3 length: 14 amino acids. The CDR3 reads CASRTTGGNQPQHF. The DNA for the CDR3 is TGTGCCAGCAGGACTACAGGGGGCAATCAGCCCCAGCATTTT.

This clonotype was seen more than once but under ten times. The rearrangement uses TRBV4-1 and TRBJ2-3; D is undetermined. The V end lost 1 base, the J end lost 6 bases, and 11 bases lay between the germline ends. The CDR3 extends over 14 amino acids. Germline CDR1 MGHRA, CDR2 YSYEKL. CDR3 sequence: CASSQVLVGDTQYF. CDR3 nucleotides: TGCGCCAGCAGCCAAGTTTTGGTAGGCGATACGCAGTATTTT.

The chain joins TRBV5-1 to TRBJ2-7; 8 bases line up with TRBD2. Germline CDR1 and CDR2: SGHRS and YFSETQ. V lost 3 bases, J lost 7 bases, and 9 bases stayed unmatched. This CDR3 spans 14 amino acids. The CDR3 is CASSWSGGSGEQYF. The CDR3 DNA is TGCGCCAGCAGCTGGAGCGGGGGTTCAGGGGAGCAGTACTTC.

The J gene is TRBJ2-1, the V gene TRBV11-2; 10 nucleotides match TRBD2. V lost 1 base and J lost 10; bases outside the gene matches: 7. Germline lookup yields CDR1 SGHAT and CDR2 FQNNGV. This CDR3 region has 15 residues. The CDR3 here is CASSLGTSGEREQFF. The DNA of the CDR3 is TGTGCCAGCAGCTTAGGCACTAGCGGGGAACGGGAGCAGTTCTTC.